This T cell receptor beta chain was recorded in a study of T cell responses to AZD1222 COVID-19 vaccine. Study-level results: The reported proportion of spike-specific TCRs targeting unmutated variant regions was nearly half. Clonal diversity was possibly underestimated; the donors were predominantly white British and more often female. Baseline antibody screening turned up just six or seven seropositive AZD1222 recipients.

Analysis merged second doses at about 4 or about 12 weeks. Using immunoSEQ multiplex PCR, the repertoire was profiled, and TCRdb retains in-frame clones only, with some absent. This table holds around 160,000 clones, about 92% found once. Regarding this clone: Antigen: not known.

The sequence came from an adult who received the AZD1222 COVID-19 vaccine. Sequenced material: peripheral blood, taken 28 days after the second AZD1222 dose.

CDR3 sequence (DNA): TGTGCCAGCAGTTCCCGGACAGGGGCGACTAGCAATCAGCCCCAGCATTTT. Translating it yields CASSSRTGATSNQPQHF. The V and J genes are TRBV27 and TRBJ1-5; 9 bases map to TRBD1. Germline V lookup: CDR1 MNHEY, CDR2 SMNVEV (reference sequence). There are 17 residues in the CDR3. Trimming at V came to 4 bases and at J to 0 bases, leaving 7 bases not matched to a gene.